This T cell receptor beta chain appears in the sequencing data of a study of blood T cell repertoires in COVID-19. Original methodology: Reference gene primer amplification gave nucleated cell count estimates. Assay: immunoSEQ multiplex PCR; the TCRdb copy retains only in-frame clones and omits some. That table furnishes V, J and clone size, whereas the DNA furnished D and trimming. The repertoire holds approximately 330,000 clones, with 85% to 90% as singletons. In germline, CDR1 is SGHRS, CDR2 YFSETQ. With V trimmed by 6 bases and J by 1 base, 4 bases remained unmatched. The CDR3 totals 14 residues.

Sequencing was performed on peripheral blood. The chain uses TRBV5-1 and TRBJ2-1; 7 nucleotides match TRBD1. This clonotype was obtained from a woman aged 45 to 65 with active or convalescent COVID-19. CDR3 sequence reads: CASTEQGSYNEQFF. The CDR3 DNA reads as TGCGCCAGCACAGAACAGGGGTCCTACAATGAGCAGTTCTTC. Together with reference TRBV5-1 and TRBJ2-1, the CDR3 gives the full variable domain: KAGVTQTPRYLIKTRGQQVTLSCSPISGHRSVSWYQQTPGQGLQFLFEYFSETQRNKGNFPGRFSGRQFSNSRSEMNVSTLELGDSALYLCASTEQGSYNEQFFGPGTRLTVL.